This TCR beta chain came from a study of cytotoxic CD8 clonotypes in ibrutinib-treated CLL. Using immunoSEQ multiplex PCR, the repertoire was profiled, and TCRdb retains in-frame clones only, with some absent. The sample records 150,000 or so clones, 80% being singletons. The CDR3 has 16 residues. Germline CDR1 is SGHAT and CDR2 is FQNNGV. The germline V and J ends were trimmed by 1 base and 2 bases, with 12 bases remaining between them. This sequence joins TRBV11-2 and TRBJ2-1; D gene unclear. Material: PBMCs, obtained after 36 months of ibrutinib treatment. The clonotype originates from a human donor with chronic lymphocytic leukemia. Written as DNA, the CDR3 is TGTGCCAGCAGCTTAGTCGTCCTCGGACCCTACAATGAGCAGTTCTTC. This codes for CASSLVVLGPYNEQFF. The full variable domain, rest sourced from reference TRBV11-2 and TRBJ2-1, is EAGVAQSPRYKIIEKRQSVAFWCNPISGHATLYWYQQILGQGPKLLIQFQNNGVVDDSQLPKDRFSAERLKGVDSTLKIQPAKLEDSAVYLCASSLVVLGPYNEQFFGPGTRLTVL.